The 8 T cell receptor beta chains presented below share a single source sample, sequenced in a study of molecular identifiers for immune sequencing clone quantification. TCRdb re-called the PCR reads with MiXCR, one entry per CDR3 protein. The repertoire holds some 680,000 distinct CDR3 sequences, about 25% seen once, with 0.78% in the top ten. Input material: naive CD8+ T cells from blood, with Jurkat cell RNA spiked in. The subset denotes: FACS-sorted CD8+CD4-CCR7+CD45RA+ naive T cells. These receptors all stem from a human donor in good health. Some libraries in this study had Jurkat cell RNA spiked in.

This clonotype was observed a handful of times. The CDR3 region has the DNA TGTGCCAGCAGCGGGGAGGGTGATCAGCCCCAGCATTTT. Translating it yields CASSGEGDQPQHF. The rearrangement links TRBV6-5 to TRBJ1-5; D gene unclear. Germline CDR1 MNHEY, CDR2 SVGAGI. The CDR3 covers 13 residues. V was pared by 6 bases and J by 5 bases, with 11 bases between.

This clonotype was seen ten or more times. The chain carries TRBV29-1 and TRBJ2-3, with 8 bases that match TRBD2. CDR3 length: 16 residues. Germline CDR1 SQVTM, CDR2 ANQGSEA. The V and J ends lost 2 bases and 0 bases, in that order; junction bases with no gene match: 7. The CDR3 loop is CSVELGLVLSTDTQYF. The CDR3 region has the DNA TGCAGCGTTGAATTGGGACTAGTTTTGAGCACAGATACGCAGTATTTT.

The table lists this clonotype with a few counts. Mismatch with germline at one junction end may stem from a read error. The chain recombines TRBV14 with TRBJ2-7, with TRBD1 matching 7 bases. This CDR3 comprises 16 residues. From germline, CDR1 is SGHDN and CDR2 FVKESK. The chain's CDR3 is CASSQGLDRPSHEQYF. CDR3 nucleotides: TGTGCCAGCAGCCAAGGGTTGGACAGGCCCTCCCACGAGCAGTACTTC. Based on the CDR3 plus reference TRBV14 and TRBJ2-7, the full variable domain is EAGVTQFPSHSVIEKGQTVTLRCDPISGHDNLYWYRRVMGKEIKFLLHFVKESKQDESGMPNNRFLAERTGGTYSTLKVQPAELEDSGVYFCASSQGLDRPSHEQYFGPGTRLTVT.

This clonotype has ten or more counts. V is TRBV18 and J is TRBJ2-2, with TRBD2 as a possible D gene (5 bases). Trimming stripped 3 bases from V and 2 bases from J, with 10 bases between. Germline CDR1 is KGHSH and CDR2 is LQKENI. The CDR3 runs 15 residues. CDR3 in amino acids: CASSPSAKNTGELFF. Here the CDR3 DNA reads TGTGCCAGCTCACCTAGCGCAAAAAACACCGGGGAGCTGTTTTTT.

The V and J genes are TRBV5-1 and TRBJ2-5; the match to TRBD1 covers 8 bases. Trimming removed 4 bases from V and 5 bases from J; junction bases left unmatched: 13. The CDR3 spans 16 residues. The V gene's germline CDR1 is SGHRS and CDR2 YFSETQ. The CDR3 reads CASSGGQDEGWETQYF. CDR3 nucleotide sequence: TGCGCCAGCAGCGGGGGACAGGATGAAGGGTGGGAGACCCAGTACTTC. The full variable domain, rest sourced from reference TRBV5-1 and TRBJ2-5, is KAGVTQTPRYLIKTRGQQVTLSCSPISGHRSVSWYQQTPGQGLQFLFEYFSETQRNKGNFPGRFSGRQFSNSRSEMNVSTLELGDSALYLCASSGGQDEGWETQYFGPGTRLLVL.

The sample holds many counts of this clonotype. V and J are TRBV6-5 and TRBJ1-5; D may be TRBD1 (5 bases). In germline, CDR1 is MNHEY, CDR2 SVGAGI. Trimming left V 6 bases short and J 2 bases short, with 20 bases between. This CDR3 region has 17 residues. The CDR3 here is CASSPGKGRLRNQPQHF. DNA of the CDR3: TGTGCCAGCAGCCCGGGAAAGGGACGTCTTCGCAATCAGCCCCAGCATTTT.

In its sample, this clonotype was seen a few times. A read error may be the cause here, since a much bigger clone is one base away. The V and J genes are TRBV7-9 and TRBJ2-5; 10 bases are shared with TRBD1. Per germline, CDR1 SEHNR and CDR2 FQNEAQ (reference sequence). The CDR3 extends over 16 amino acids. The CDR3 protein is CASSFPGQGSPETQHF. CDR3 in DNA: TGTGCCAGCAGCTTCCCGGGACAGGGGTCCCCAGAGACCCAGCACTTC. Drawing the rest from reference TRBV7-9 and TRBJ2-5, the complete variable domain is DTGVSQNPRHKITKRGQNVTFRCDPISEHNRLYWYRQTLGQGPEFLTYFQNEAQLEKSRLLSDRFSAERPKGSFSTLEIQRTEQGDSAMYLCASSFPGQGSPETQHFGPGTRLLVL.

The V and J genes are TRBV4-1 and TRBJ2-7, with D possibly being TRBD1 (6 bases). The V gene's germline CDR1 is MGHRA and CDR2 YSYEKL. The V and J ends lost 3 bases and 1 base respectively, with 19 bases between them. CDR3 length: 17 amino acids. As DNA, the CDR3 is TGCGCCAGCAGCCAGGAGACAGGACATGGGGAATCCTACGAGCAGTACTTC. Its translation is CASSQETGHGESYEQYF.